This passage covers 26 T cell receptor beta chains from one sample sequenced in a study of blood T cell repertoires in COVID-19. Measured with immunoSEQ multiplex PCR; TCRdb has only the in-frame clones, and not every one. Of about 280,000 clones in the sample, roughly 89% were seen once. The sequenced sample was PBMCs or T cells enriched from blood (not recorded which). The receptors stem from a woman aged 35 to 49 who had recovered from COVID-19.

As DNA, the CDR3 is TGTGCCAGCAGCGTAGCGGGTGGACTAGCGAGTAATGAGCAGTTCTTC. Protein product: CASSVAGGLASNEQFF. The gene calls are TRBV9 and TRBJ2-1; 9 nucleotides match TRBD2. Germline values: CDR1 SGDLS, CDR2 YYNGEE. The V and J ends lost 0 bases and 7 bases, in that order; junction bases with no gene match: 8. The CDR3 runs to 16 residues.

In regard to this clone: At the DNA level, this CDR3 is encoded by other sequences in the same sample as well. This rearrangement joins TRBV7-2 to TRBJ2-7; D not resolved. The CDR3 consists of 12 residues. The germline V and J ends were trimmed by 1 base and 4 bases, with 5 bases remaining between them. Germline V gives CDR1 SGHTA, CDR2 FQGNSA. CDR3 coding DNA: TGTGCCAGCAGCTTAGTCCTATACGAGCAGTACTTC. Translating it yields CASSLVLYEQYF.

CDR3 sequence: CASSLFAGATYNEQFF. CDR3 nucleotides: TGTGCCAGCAGTTTATTTGCGGGGGCGACCTACAATGAGCAGTTCTTC. The rearrangement uses TRBV28 and TRBJ2-1, with D perhaps TRBD2 (7 bases). The CDR3 consists of 16 residues. The V end was cut by 1 base, the J end by 2 bases, with 12 bases between. Germline CDR1 is MDHEN and CDR2 is SYDVKM.

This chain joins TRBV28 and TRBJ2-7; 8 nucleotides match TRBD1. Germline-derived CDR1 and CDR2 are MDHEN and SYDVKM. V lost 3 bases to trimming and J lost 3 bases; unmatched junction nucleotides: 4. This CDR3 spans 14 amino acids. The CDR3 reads CASSLWTGSYEQYF. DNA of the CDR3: TGTGCCAGCAGTTTGTGGACAGGGAGCTACGAGCAGTACTTC.

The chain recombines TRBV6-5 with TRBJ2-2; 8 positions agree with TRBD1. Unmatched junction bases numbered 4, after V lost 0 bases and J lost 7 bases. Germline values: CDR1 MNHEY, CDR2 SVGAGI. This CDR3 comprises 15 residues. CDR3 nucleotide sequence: TGTGCCAGCAGTTACTCGACAGGGGCGAGCGGGGAGCTGTTTTTT. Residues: CASSYSTGASGELFF.

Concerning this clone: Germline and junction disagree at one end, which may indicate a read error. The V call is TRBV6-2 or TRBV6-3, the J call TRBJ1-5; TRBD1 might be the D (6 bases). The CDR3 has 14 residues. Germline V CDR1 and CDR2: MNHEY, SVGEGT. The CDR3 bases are TGCGCCAGCAGTTCCGACAGGCTCAATCAGCCCCAGCATTTT. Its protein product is CASSSDRLNQPQHF.

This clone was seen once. CDR3 nucleotides: TGTGCCACCAGCAGCTCTCACAGGGGGAATGGGGAGACCCAGTACTTC. Protein: CATSSSHRGNGETQYF. The V and J genes are TRBV15 and TRBJ2-5, with 8 positions matching TRBD1. The CDR3 is 16 residues long. The ends lost 3 bases at V and 5 bases at J; junction bases unmatched: 11. Germline V gene data show CDR1 as LNHNV and CDR2 as YYDKDF (reference sequence).

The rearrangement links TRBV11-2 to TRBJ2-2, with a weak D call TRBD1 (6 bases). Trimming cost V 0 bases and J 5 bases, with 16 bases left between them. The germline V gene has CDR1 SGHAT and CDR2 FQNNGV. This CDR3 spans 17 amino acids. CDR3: CASSLERRGVGTGELFF. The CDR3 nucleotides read TGTGCCAGCAGCTTAGAGCGCAGGGGAGTTGGGACCGGGGAGCTGTTTTTT.

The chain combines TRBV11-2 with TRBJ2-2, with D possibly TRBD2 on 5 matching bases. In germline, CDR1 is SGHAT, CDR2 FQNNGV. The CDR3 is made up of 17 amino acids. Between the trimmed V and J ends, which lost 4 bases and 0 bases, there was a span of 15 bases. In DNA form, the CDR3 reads TGTGCCAGCAGCTGGAGCGGCAGGACGGCGAACACCGGGGAGCTGTTTTTT. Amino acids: CASSWSGRTANTGELFF.

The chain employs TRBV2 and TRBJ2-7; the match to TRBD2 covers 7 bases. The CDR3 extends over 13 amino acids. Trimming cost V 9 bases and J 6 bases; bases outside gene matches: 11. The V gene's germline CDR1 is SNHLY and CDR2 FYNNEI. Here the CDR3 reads CASDSSGLVEQYF. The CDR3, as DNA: TGTGCCAGTGACTCTAGCGGACTTGTCGAGCAGTACTTC.

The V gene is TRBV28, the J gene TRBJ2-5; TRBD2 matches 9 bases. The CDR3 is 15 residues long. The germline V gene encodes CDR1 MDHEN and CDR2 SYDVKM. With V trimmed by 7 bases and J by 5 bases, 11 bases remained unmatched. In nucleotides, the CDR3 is TGTGCCAGCACCGGGGCGGGAGGGCCTTGGGAGACCCAGTACTTC. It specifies CASTGAGGPWETQYF.

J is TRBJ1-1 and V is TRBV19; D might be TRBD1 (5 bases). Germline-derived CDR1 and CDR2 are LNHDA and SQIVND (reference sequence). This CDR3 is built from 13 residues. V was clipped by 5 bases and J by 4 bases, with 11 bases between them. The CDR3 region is CASSLRVITEAFF. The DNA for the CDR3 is TGTGCCAGTAGTCTCAGGGTTATCACTGAAGCTTTCTTT.

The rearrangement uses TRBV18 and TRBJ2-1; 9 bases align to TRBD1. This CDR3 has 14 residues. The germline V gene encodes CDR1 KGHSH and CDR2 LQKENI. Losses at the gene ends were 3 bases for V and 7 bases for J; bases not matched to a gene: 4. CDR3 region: CASSPDRGRNEQFF. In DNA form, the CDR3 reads TGTGCCAGCTCACCGGACAGGGGTAGGAATGAGCAGTTCTTC.

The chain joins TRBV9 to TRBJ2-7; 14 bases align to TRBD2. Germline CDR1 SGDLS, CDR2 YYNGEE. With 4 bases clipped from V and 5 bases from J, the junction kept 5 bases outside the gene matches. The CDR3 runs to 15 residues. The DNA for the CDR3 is TGTGCCAGCAGCAAGACTAGCGGGAGGGGGAACGAGCAGTACTTC. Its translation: CASSKTSGRGNEQYF.

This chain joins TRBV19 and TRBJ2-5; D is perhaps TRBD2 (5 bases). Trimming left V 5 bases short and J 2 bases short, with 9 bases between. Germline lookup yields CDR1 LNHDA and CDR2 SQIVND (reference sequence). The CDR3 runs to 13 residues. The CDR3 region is CASSRTRQETQYF. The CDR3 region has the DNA TGTGCCAGTAGTCGGACTCGTCAAGAGACCCAGTACTTC.

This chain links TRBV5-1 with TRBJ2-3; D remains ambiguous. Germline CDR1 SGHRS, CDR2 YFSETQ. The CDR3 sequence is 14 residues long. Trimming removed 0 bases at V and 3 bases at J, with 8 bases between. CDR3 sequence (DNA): TGCGCCAGCAGCTTGGCTCAGAATACAGATACGCAGTATTTT. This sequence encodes CASSLAQNTDTQYF.

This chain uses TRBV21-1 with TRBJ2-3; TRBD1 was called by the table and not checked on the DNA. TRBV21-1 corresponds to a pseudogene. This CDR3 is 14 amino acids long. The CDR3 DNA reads TGTGCCAGCAGCCTCCGGGACAGGGAGGATACGCAGTATTTT. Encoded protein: CASSLRDREDTQYF.

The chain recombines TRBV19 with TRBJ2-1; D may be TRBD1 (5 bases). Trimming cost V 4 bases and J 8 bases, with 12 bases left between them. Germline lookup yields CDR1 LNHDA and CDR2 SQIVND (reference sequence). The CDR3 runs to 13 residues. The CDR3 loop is CASSNHDSDEQFF. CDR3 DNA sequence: TGTGCCAGTAGTAACCACGACAGCGATGAGCAGTTCTTC.

CDR3: CASSRTGSHTGELFF. As DNA, the CDR3 is TGTGCCAGTAGTAGGACAGGGTCGCACACCGGGGAGCTGTTTTTT. The J gene is TRBJ2-2, the V gene TRBV19; 8 bases line up with TRBD1. Germline V CDR1 and CDR2: LNHDA, SQIVND (reference sequence). The CDR3 extends over 15 amino acids. V was pared by 4 bases and J by 3 bases, with 4 bases of the junction left unmatched.

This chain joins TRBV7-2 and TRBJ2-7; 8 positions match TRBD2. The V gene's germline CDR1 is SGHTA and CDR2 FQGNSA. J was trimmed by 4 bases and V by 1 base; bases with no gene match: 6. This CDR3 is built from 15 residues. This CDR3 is CASSLVVTSVYEQYF. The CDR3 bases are TGTGCCAGCAGCTTAGTGGTGACTAGCGTGTACGAGCAGTACTTC. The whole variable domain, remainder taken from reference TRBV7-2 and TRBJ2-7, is GAGVSQSPSNKVTEKGKDVELRCDPISGHTALYWYRQSLGQGLEFLIYFQGNSAPDKSGLPSDRFSAERTGGSVSTLTIQRTQQEDSAVYLCASSLVVTSVYEQYFGPGTRLTVT.

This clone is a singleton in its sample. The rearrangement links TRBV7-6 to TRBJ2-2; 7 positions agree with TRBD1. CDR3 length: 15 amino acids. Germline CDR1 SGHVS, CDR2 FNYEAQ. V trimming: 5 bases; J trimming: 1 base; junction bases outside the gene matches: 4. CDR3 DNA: TGTGCCAGCAGCATGCGACAGGGGAACACCGGGGAGCTGTTTTTT. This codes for CASSMRQGNTGELFF. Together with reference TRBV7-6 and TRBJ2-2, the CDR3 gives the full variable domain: GAGVSQSPRYKVTKRGQDVALRCDPISGHVSLYWYRQALGQGPEFLTYFNYEAQQDKSGLPNDRFSAERPEGSISTLTIQRTEQRDSAMYRCASSMRQGNTGELFFGEGSRLTVL.

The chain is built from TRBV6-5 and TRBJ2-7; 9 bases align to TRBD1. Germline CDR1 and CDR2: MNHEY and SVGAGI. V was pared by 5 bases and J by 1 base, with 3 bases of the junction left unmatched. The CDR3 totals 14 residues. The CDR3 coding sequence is TGTGCCAGCAGTCTTGGACAGGGGTCCTACGAGCAGTACTTC. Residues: CASSLGQGSYEQYF.

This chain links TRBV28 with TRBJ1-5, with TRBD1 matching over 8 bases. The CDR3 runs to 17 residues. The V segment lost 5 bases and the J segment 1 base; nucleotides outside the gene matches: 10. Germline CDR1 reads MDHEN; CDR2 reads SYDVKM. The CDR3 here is CASSPDMDRESNQPQHF. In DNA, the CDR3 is TGTGCCAGCAGTCCTGATATGGACAGGGAGAGCAATCAGCCCCAGCATTTT.

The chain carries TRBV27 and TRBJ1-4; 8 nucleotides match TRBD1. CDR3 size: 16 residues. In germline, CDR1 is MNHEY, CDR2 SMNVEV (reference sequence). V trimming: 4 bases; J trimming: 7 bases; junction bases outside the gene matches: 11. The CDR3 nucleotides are TGTGCCAGCAGTTCTTGGACAGGGCCAAGGGGTGAAAAACTGTTTTTT. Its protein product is CASSSWTGPRGEKLFF. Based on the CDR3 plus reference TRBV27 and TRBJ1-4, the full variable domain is EAQVTQNPRYLITVTGKKLTVTCSQNMNHEYMSWYRQDPGLGLRQIYYSMNVEVTDKGDVPEGYKVSRKEKRNFPLILESPSPNQTSLYFCASSSWTGPRGEKLFFGSGTQLSVL.

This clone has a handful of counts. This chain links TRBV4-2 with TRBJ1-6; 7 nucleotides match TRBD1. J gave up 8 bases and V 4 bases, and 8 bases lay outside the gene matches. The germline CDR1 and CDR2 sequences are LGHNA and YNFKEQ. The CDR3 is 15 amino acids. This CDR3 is CASSLDGQGDSPLHF. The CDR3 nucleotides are TGTGCCAGCAGCCTAGATGGGCAGGGGGATTCACCCCTCCACTTT.

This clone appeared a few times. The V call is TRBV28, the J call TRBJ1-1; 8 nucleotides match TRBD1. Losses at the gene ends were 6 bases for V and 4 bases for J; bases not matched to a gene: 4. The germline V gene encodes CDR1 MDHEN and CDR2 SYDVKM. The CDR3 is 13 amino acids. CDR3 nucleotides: TGTGCCAGCAGGTGGACAGGGTTCACTGAAGCTTTCTTT. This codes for CASRWTGFTEAFF.